In its sample, the clone carrying this T cell receptor (beta chain) was seen a few times. One Seattle source followed patients from active infection through their disease course. This CDR3 spans 15 amino acids. Per the germline V gene, CDR1 is SGDLS and CDR2 is YYNGEE. V was trimmed by 0 bases and J by 8 bases, leaving 17 bases between them. These data are taken from a study of blood T cell repertoires in COVID-19. Across the whole study: Both acute and convalescent COVID-19 samples were obtained from the United States, Italy and Spain. Sources were T cells, B-cell-depleted T cells, or PBMCs; the material itself was cDNA or gDNA.

The authors' processing: From reference gene primer amplification, estimates of nucleated cell counts were derived. Assay: immunoSEQ multiplex PCR; the TCRdb copy retains only in-frame clones and omits some. V and J calls and clone size follow that table, whereas D and trimming were derived from the DNA. This sample yields hundreds of thousands of clones, of which about 91% are seen a single time; around an eighth belongs to the top ten. The chain is built from TRBV9 and TRBJ1-1; tentatively, D is TRBD1 (5 bases). The receptor was isolated from a woman in her forties or fifties with COVID-19, enrolled during active disease. The specimen was peripheral blood. CDR3 nucleotides: TGTGCCAGCAGCGTAGATCCGTCCGGGGGGAGGGAAGCTTTCTTT. Protein product: CASSVDPSGGREAFF. The complete variable domain, with remaining parts taken from reference TRBV9 and TRBJ1-1, reads DSGVTQTPKHLITATGQRVTLRCSPRSGDLSVYWYQQSLDQGLQFLIQYYNGEERAKGNILERFSAQQFPDLHSELNLSSLELGDSALYFCASSVDPSGGREAFFGQGTRLTVV.